Reported below is one TCR beta chain. Its antigen is not identified. Germline CDR1 is SGHVS and CDR2 is FNYEAQ. V lost 5 bases, J lost 4 bases, and 18 bases lay in between. CDR3 length: 15 residues. These data are taken from a study of molecular identifiers for immune sequencing clone quantification. General study findings and limits: Detection of one spiked Jurkat cell's TCR RNA reportedly worked in one million naive cells.

Previously reported methods and listed TCR primers produced the bulk TCR libraries. Via MiXCR, TCRdb re-called the PCR reads, giving one row per CDR3 protein. Of under 350,000 distinct CDR3 sequences detected, 24% appear once; the ten largest clones hold approximately 0.74%. Naive CD8 T cells were FACS-sorted by CD8+CD4-CCR7+CD45RA+ markers. The sample taken for sequencing was naive CD8+ T cells from blood, with Jurkat cell RNA spiked in. Subset indicated: FACS-sorted CD8+CD4-CCR7+CD45RA+ naive T cells. V is TRBV7-6 and J is TRBJ2-7; a weak D match, TRBD2 (5 bases). The TCR originated in a human donor in good health. Some libraries in this study had Jurkat cell RNA spiked in. This CDR3 is CASSPSGVWEYEQYF. The CDR3 coding sequence is TGTGCCAGCAGCCCCTCCGGGGTCTGGGAGTACGAGCAGTACTTC.